This T cell receptor beta chain was observed in a study of T cells in Graves' hyperthyroidism and ophthalmopathy. This clonotype showed up many times. Amplification targeted TCR beta CDR3 regions from RNA transcripts. When the TCR CDR3 underwent first-round RT-PCR, the HTBI primer set was used. TCRdb reprocessed the multiplex PCR reads via MiXCR and lists one record per CDR3 protein. This table has hundreds of thousands of distinct CDR3 sequences, roughly 16% appearing once. Germline V gene data show CDR1 as SNHLY and CDR2 as FYNNEI. This CDR3 region has 14 residues. V lost 6 bases and J lost 0, with 9 bases in between. Diagnostic assessment was based on clinical symptoms, serum thyroxine and TRAb, thyroid ultrasound and orbital computed tomography.

This receptor was identified in a woman aged 25 to 39 with Graves' hyperthyroidism. Sequencing input: blood. The V call is TRBV2, the J call TRBJ1-5; TRBD1 is a possible D gene (6 bases). The CDR3 bases are TGTGCCAGCAGGACAGGCCATAGCAATCAGCCCCAGCATTTT. It specifies CASRTGHSNQPQHF. The full variable domain, its missing parts supplied by reference TRBV2 and TRBJ1-5, is EPEVTQTPSHQVTQMGQEVILRCVPISNHLYFYWYRQILGQKVEFLVSFYNNEISEKSEIFDDQFSVERPDGSNFTLKIRSTKLEDSAMYFCASRTGHSNQPQHFGDGTRLSIL.